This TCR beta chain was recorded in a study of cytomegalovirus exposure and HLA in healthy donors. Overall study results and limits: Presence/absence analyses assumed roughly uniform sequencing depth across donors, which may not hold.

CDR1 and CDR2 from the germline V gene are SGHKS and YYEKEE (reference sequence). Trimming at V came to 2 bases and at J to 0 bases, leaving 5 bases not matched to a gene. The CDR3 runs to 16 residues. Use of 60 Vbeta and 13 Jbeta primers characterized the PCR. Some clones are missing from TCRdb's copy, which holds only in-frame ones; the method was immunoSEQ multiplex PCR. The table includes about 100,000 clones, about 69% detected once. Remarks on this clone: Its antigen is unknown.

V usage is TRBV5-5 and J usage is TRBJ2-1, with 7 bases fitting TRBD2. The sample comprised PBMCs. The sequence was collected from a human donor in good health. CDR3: CASSFFGGTSYNEQFF. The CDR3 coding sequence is TGTGCCAGCAGCTTTTTCGGGGGGACCTCCTACAATGAGCAGTTCTTC.